This T cell receptor (beta chain) is drawn from a study of blood T cell repertoires in COVID-19. Whole-study context: Sites across the United States, Italy and Spain contributed samples from acute and convalescent COVID-19. PBMCs, B-cell-depleted T cells, or T cells provided the cDNA or gDNA that made up the material.

In the authors' methods: Cell counts per sample came from amplifying reference gene primers. Profiling relied on immunoSEQ multiplex PCR, and the TCRdb table lists in-frame clones only, not all of them. V, J and clone size derive from that table, while D and trimming were established from the DNA sequence. The sample has around 70,000 clones; around 90% are singletons. J was trimmed by 6 bases and V by 0 bases; bases with no gene match: 7. The CDR3 runs to 16 residues. Germline CDR1 is LNHNV and CDR2 is YYDKDF (reference sequence). Sequencing was carried out using peripheral blood. The clonotype was recovered from an elderly woman with active or convalescent COVID-19. V gene TRBV15 combines with J gene TRBJ2-7; TRBD1 aligns across 11 bases. The chain's CDR3 is CATSRELGQGALEQYF. CDR3 DNA: TGTGCCACCAGCAGAGAACTAGGACAGGGGGCTCTCGAGCAGTACTTC.